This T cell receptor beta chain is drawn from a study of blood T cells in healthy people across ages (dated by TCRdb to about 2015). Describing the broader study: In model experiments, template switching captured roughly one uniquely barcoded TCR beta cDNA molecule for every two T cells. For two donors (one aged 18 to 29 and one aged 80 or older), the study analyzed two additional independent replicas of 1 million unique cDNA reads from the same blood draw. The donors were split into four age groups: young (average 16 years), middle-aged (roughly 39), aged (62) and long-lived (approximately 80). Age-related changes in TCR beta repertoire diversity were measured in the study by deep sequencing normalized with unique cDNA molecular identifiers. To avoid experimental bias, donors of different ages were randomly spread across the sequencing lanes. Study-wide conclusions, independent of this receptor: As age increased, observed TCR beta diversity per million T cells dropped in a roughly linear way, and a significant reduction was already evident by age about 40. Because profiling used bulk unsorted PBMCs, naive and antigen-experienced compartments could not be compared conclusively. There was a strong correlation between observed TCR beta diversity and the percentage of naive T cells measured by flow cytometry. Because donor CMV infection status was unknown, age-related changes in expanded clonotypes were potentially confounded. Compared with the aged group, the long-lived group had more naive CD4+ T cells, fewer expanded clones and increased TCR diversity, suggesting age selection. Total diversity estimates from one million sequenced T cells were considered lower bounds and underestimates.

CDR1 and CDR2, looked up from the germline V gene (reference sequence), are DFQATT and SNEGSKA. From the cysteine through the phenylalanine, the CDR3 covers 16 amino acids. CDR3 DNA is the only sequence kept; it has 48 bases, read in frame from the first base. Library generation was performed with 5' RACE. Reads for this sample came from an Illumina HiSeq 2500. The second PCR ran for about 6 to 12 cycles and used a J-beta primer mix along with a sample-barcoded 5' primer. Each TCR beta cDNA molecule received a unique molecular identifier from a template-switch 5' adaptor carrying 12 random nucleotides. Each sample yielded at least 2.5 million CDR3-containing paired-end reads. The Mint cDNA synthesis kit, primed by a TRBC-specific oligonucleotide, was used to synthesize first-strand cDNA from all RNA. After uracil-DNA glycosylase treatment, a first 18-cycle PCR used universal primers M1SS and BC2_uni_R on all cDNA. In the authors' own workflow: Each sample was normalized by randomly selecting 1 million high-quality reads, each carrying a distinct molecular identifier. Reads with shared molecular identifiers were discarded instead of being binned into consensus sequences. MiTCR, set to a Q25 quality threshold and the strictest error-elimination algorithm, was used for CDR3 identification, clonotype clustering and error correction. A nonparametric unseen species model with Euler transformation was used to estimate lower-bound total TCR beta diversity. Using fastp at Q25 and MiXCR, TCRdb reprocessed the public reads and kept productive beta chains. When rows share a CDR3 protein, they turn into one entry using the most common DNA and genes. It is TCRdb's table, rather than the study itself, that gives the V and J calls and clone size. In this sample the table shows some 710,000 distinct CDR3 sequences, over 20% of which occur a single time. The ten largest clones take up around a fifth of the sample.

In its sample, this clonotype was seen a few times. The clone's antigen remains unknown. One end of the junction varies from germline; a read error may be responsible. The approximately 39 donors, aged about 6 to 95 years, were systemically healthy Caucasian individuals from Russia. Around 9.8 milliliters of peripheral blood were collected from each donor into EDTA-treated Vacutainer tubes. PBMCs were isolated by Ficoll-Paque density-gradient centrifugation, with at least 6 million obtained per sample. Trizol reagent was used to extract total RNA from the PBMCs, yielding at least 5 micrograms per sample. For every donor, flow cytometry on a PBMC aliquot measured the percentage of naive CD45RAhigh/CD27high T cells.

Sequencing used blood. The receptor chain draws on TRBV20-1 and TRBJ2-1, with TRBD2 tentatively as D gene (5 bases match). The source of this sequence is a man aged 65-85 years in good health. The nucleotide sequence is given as TGCAGTGCCAAGAAGGAGGCAGGCTTCTCCTACAGTGAGCAGTTCTTC. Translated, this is CSAKKEAGFSYSEQFF.